Following are 17 T cell receptor beta chains from one sample sequenced in a study of shared clonotypes between healthy human individuals. Profiling relied on immunoSEQ multiplex PCR, and the TCRdb table lists in-frame clones only, not all of them. The sample yields about 490,000 clones, around three quarters seen once. The sample was PBMCs. The origin of the receptors is a woman in her forties in good health. Some clones in this sample may be carry-over from other donors' samples.

V and J are TRBV7-3 and TRBJ1-1, with 8 positions matching TRBD1. The V and J ends lost 6 bases and 1 base, in that order; junction bases with no gene match: 7. This CDR3 is 15 amino acids long. The germline CDR1 and CDR2 sequences are SGHTA and FQGTGA. In nucleotides, the CDR3 is TGTGCCAGCAGATTGGACAGGGCGGGGAACACTGAAGCTTTCTTT. Protein product: CASRLDRAGNTEAFF.

This chain uses TRBV27 with TRBJ2-3; possibly TRBD1 for D (5 bases). Trimming removed 5 bases at V and 2 bases at J, with 11 bases between. There are 14 residues in the CDR3. Germline assignment: CDR1 MNHEY and CDR2 SMNVEV (reference sequence). The chain's CDR3 is CASSRDRYTDTQYF. Written as DNA, the CDR3 is TGTGCCAGCAGTCGCGACAGATACACAGATACGCAGTATTTT.

This chain uses TRBV28 with TRBJ2-4; 7 bases line up with TRBD2. CDR1 MDHEN and CDR2 SYDVKM come from the germline V gene. The trim removed 2 bases at V and 8 bases at J, leaving 9 bases unmatched. This CDR3 comprises 15 residues. CDR3 amino acids: CASSLREGASDIQYF. DNA for the CDR3: TGTGCCAGCAGTTTAAGGGAGGGAGCGAGTGACATTCAGTACTTC.

The chain joins TRBV7-9 to TRBJ1-1, with D maybe TRBD1 (6 bases). Per the germline V gene, CDR1 is SEHNR and CDR2 is FQNEAQ (reference sequence). The CDR3 has 16 residues. Trimming cost V 1 base and J 4 bases, with 16 bases left between them. CDR3 in DNA: TGTGCCAGCAGCTTAGATTCCGGTTGGGGGCCCACTGAAGCTTTCTTT. Translating it yields CASSLDSGWGPTEAFF.

This clone occurred once. This sequence joins TRBV28 and TRBJ2-2; possibly TRBD1 or TRBD2 for D (5 bases each). Trimming removed 4 bases at V and 6 bases at J, with 15 bases between. Germline CDR1 is MDHEN and CDR2 is SYDVKM. The CDR3 is 15 amino acids. The CDR3 DNA is TGTGCCAGCAGTTCAATAGGACTGGGGGCCGGGGAGCTGTTTTTT. It is translated as CASSSIGLGAGELFF.

The V call is TRBV28, the J call TRBJ2-5; the D gene is possibly TRBD2 (7 bases). Germline V CDR1 and CDR2: MDHEN, SYDVKM. This CDR3 comprises 11 residues. V was clipped by 7 bases and J by 11 bases, with 14 bases between them. CDR3 residues: CASNGGGPQYF. CDR3 nucleotide sequence: TGTGCCAGCAATGGGGGGGGGCCTCAGTACTTC.

This clone came up a few times. The chain has TRBV2 and TRBJ2-5; TRBD2 matches at 11 bases. Losses at the gene ends were 7 bases for V and 0 bases for J; bases not matched to a gene: 4. Germline CDR1 SNHLY, CDR2 FYNNEI. The CDR3 is 15 amino acids. The CDR3 is CASTPGLADQETQYF. DNA of the CDR3: TGTGCCAGCACCCCGGGACTAGCGGACCAAGAGACCCAGTACTTC.

The chain carries TRBV7-9 and TRBJ1-3, with no clear D. With 3 bases removed from V and 0 bases from J, the gap between germline ends came to 3 bases. The CDR3 contains 13 residues. CDR1 is SEHNR and CDR2 is FQNEAQ in the germline V gene (reference sequence). DNA for the CDR3: TGTGCCAGCAGCTTGTACTCTGGAAACACCATATATTTT. Protein: CASSLYSGNTIYF.

The V gene is TRBV2, the J gene TRBJ2-7; 10 bases map to TRBD2. Germline CDR1 and CDR2: SNHLY and FYNNEI. This CDR3 is built from 16 residues. The junction had 13 bases not matched to a gene; V was cut back by 8 bases and J by 3 bases. DNA for the CDR3: TGTGCCAGCTCTATCCGTCGGGCTAGCGGGAGCTACGAGCAGTACTTC. Its protein is CASSIRRASGSYEQYF.

J is TRBJ2-3 and V is TRBV28; TRBD2 is a possible D gene (6 bases). This CDR3 spans 14 amino acids. Germline V gene sequence: CDR1 MDHEN, CDR2 SYDVKM. The ends were cut back, 4 bases at V and 4 bases at J, with 12 bases in the middle. The CDR3 loop reads CASSYAGLPDTQYF. CDR3 DNA sequence: TGTGCCAGCAGTTATGCGGGGCTCCCAGATACGCAGTATTTT.

This chain joins TRBV4-3 and TRBJ2-5, with D perhaps matching TRBD2 (6 bases). The DNA end lines up better with TRBJ2-7; the J call may be wrong. The germline gives CDR1 LGHNA, CDR2 YSLEER. CDR3 size: 15 residues. The CDR3 loop is CASSQDPGDLSEQYF. For the CDR3, the DNA is TGCGCCAGCAGCCAAGATCCGGGGGACCTAAGCGAGCAGTACTTC.

This chain joins TRBV7-9 and TRBJ2-1; the D gene could be TRBD1 or TRBD2 (5 bases each). Looked up from germline, CDR1 is SEHNR and CDR2 is FQNEAQ (reference sequence). This CDR3 has 13 residues. V lost 5 bases, J lost 8 bases, and 13 bases lay in between. The CDR3 sequence: CASSLGGSDEQFF. CDR3 nucleotides: TGTGCCAGCAGCCTTGGGGGTAGCGATGAGCAGTTCTTC.

The chain employs TRBV4-3 and TRBJ2-7, with D possibly matching TRBD2 (5 bases). CDR1 and CDR2 from the germline V gene are LGHNA and YSLEER. V was shortened by 1 base and J by 2 bases, with 12 bases between the two germline ends. The length of the CDR3 is 15 residues. The CDR3, as DNA: TGCGCCAGCAGCCAAGCGCGAGGGCTGGCCTACGAGCAGTACTTC. This gives the protein CASSQARGLAYEQYF.

J is TRBJ1-1 and V is TRBV6-1; D possibly corresponds to TRBD1 (6 bases). The germline V gene has CDR1 MNHNS and CDR2 SASEGT. Trimming removed 2 bases at V and 4 bases at J, with 17 bases between. The CDR3 contains 16 residues. In DNA form, the CDR3 reads TGTGCCAGCAGTGAACCCGCTTGGACAGATTCCACTGAAGCTTTCTTT. Translation gives CASSEPAWTDSTEAFF.

V usage is TRBV19 and J usage is TRBJ2-1; the match to TRBD1 covers 10 bases. V was pared by 4 bases and J by 4 bases, with 4 bases of the junction left unmatched. The CDR3 extends over 15 amino acids. Germline assignment: CDR1 LNHDA and CDR2 SQIVND (reference sequence). DNA for the CDR3: TGTGCCAGTAGTAGCGACAGGGGGCCTTACAATGAGCAGTTCTTC. Its protein product is CASSSDRGPYNEQFF.

This clone has a handful of counts. This CDR3 is CASSLSGTGVETQYF. Here the CDR3 DNA reads TGTGCCAGCAGCTTGAGTGGGACAGGGGTGGAGACCCAGTACTTC. V usage is TRBV5-6 and J usage is TRBJ2-5; 10 bases line up with TRBD1. Germline V gives CDR1 SGHDT, CDR2 YYEEEE. Trimming took 1 base from V and 5 from J; bases not matched to a gene: 5. The CDR3 loop spans 15 amino acids.

Of note for this clone: Additional DNA sequences in this sample encode the identical CDR3. This rearrangement joins TRBV5-4 to TRBJ2-3; 9 bases are a match to TRBD1. CDR1 SGHNT and CDR2 YYREEE come from the germline V gene (reference sequence). The CDR3 spans 15 residues. With V trimmed by 4 bases and J by 1 base, 4 bases remained unmatched. CDR3 coding DNA: TGTGCCAGCAGCCACCGGGACAGGGGCACAGATACGCAGTATTTT. This gives the protein CASSHRDRGTDTQYF.